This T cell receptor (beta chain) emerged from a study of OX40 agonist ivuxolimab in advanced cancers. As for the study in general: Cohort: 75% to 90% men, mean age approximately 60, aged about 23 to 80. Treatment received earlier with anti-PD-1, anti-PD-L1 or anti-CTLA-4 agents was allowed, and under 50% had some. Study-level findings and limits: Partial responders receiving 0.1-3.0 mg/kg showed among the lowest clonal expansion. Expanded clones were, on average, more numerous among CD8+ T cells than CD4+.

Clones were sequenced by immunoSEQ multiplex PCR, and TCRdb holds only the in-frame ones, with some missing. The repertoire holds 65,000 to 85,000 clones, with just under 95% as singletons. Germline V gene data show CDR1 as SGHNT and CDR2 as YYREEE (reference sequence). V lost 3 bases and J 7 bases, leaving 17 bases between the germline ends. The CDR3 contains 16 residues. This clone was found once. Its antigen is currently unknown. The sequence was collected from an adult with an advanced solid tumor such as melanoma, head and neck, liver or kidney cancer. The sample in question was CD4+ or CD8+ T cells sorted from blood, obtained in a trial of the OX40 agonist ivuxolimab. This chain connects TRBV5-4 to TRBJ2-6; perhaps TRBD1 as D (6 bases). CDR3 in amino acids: CASSSKPQGTANVLTF. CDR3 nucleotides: TGTGCCAGCAGCTCCAAACCTCAGGGGACCGCCAACGTCCTGACTTTC.